These 29 T cell receptor beta chains share one sample of origin, sequenced in a study of cytomegalovirus exposure and HLA in healthy donors. Researchers ran the PCR with 60 Vbeta and 13 Jbeta primers. Sequencing used immunoSEQ multiplex PCR; TCRdb keeps in-frame clones, though not all of them. Among about 150,000 clones, 79% were seen once, and the ten largest hold about 1%. The sequenced material came from PBMCs. These receptors all come from a male donor in good health and CMV-seronegative.

The V and J genes are TRBV9 and TRBJ1-3; D call uncertain. Between the trimmed V and J ends, which lost 3 bases and 0 bases, there was a span of 16 bases. The germline V gene encodes CDR1 SGDLS and CDR2 YYNGEE. The CDR3 is 17 residues long. In DNA, the CDR3 is TGTGCCAGCAGCGCGACGGGTTCCCGAACCTCTGGAAACACCATATATTTT. It codes for CASSATGSRTSGNTIYF.

This clone appeared once. The chain has TRBV2 and TRBJ1-4; TRBD1 aligns across 8 bases. Germline lookup yields CDR1 SNHLY and CDR2 FYNNEI. CDR3 length: 15 amino acids. V dropped 4 bases and J dropped 8; count of bases not matched to a gene: 9. The CDR3 DNA sequence: TGTGCCAGCAGTGTCTTCCAGGACAGGGACGAAAAACTGTTTTTT. It encodes CASSVFQDRDEKLFF.

This chain joins TRBV6-1 and TRBJ2-3, with 12 bases lining up with TRBD2. V lost 3 bases, J lost 4 bases, and 2 bases stayed unmatched. Per germline, CDR1 MNHNS and CDR2 SASEGT. This CDR3 is built from 15 residues. CDR3 DNA sequence: TGTGCCAGCAGTGACCGGACTAGCGGGGCAGATACGCAGTATTTT. Protein sequence: CASSDRTSGADTQYF.

The chain couples TRBV5-1 to TRBJ2-1, with 10 bases identical to TRBD2. After removal of 1 base from V and 6 bases from J, the junction contained 4 bases not matched to a gene. Germline CDR1 reads SGHRS; CDR2 reads YFSETQ. This CDR3 region has 15 residues. CDR3 region: CASSLWVAGGNEQFF. The CDR3 DNA is TGCGCCAGCAGCTTGTGGGTAGCGGGGGGCAATGAGCAGTTCTTC.

In its sample, this clone was seen once. This sequence joins TRBV7-6 and TRBJ2-5, with D possibly TRBD2 on 6 matching bases. There are 13 residues in the CDR3. Germline V CDR1 and CDR2: SGHVS, FNYEAQ. Trimming left V 5 bases short and J 4 bases short, with 11 bases between. CDR3 nucleotide sequence: TGTGCCAGCAGCCCCGGGGGACGAGAGACCCAGTACTTC. Translating it yields CASSPGGRETQYF.

This clone was counted a single time. This rearrangement joins TRBV5-4 to TRBJ1-2, with 7 bases aligning to TRBD1. From germline, CDR1 is SGHNT and CDR2 YYREEE (reference sequence). The CDR3 length is 15 residues. J gave up 5 bases and V 4 bases, and 11 bases lay outside the gene matches. The CDR3 protein is CASSTGQGDFYGYTF. CDR3 nucleotides: TGTGCCAGCAGCACAGGGCAGGGGGATTTTTATGGCTACACCTTC. The complete variable domain, with remaining parts taken from reference TRBV5-4 and TRBJ1-2, reads ETGVTQSPTHLIKTRGQQVTLRCSSQSGHNTVSWYQQALGQGPQFIFQYYREEENGRGNFPPRFSGLQFPNYSSELNVNALELDDSALYLCASSTGQGDFYGYTFGSGTRLTVV.

This rearrangement joins TRBV4-1 to TRBJ1-2; no reliable D call. The CDR3 extends over 15 amino acids. V lost 0 bases and J lost 1, with 9 bases in between. Germline V gene sequence: CDR1 MGHRA, CDR2 YSYEKL. The CDR3 nucleotides are TGCGCCAGCAGCCAAGATATTAGCCTTAACTATGGCTACACCTTC. Protein sequence: CASSQDISLNYGYTF.

This clone has more than one count but fewer than ten. The chain combines TRBV2 with TRBJ2-2; no reliable D call. Trimming cost V 7 bases and J 3 bases, with 6 bases left between them. Per the germline V gene, CDR1 is SNHLY and CDR2 is FYNNEI. The CDR3 totals 12 residues. The CDR3 protein is CASILDTGELFF. The CDR3 DNA reads as TGTGCCAGCATACTGGACACCGGGGAGCTGTTTTTT.

This clone has more than one count but fewer than ten. The rearrangement uses TRBV6-5 and TRBJ2-1; D might be TRBD2 (6 bases). The germline V and J ends were trimmed by 6 bases and 9 bases, with 15 bases remaining between them. Germline V gene data show CDR1 as MNHEY and CDR2 as SVGAGI. The CDR3 has 13 residues. This CDR3 reads CASSASEAGEQFF. In DNA form, the CDR3 reads TGTGCCAGCAGCGCTAGCGAAGCCGGTGAGCAGTTCTTC.

The V call is TRBV5-5, the J call TRBJ1-6, with D perhaps matching TRBD1 (6 bases). V dropped 3 bases and J dropped 13 bases, with 23 bases sitting between them. This CDR3 is built from 16 residues. The germline CDR1 and CDR2 sequences are SGHKS and YYEKEE (reference sequence). Written as DNA, the CDR3 is TGTGCCAGCAGCTCGAGGCCAGGGGACCGGGTAGCGCCCCTCCACTTT. This sequence encodes CASSSRPGDRVAPLHF.

The V and J genes are TRBV9 and TRBJ2-2; no definite D call. The V end was cut by 0 bases, the J end by 8 bases, with 14 bases between. The CDR3 sequence is 15 residues long. Germline assignment: CDR1 SGDLS and CDR2 YYNGEE. DNA of the CDR3: TGTGCCAGCAGCGTAGACACTACATTATTAGGGGAGCTGTTTTTT. It specifies CASSVDTTLLGELFF. Full variable domain (missing parts from reference TRBV9 and TRBJ2-2): DSGVTQTPKHLITATGQRVTLRCSPRSGDLSVYWYQQSLDQGLQFLIQYYNGEERAKGNILERFSAQQFPDLHSELNLSSLELGDSALYFCASSVDTTLLGELFFGEGSRLTVL.

The chain employs TRBV11-1 and TRBJ1-2; no clear D gene. V lost 4 bases, J lost 6 bases, and 9 bases lay in between. The CDR3 sequence is 12 residues long. From germline, CDR1 is SGHAT and CDR2 FQDESV (reference sequence). CDR3: CASSSEGNGYTF. For the CDR3, the DNA is TGTGCCAGCAGCTCCGAGGGAAATGGCTACACCTTC.

This clone was detected only once. V usage is TRBV2 and J usage is TRBJ1-6, with 7 nucleotides matching TRBD1. This CDR3 contains 13 residues. Germline assignment: CDR1 SNHLY and CDR2 FYNNEI. Trimming cost V 8 bases and J 5 bases; bases outside gene matches: 3. CDR3 in amino acids: CASDRVHNSPLHF. CDR3 nucleotides: TGTGCCAGCGACAGGGTACATAATTCACCCCTCCACTTT. Full variable domain (rest looked up from reference TRBV2 and TRBJ1-6): EPEVTQTPSHQVTQMGQEVILRCVPISNHLYFYWYRQILGQKVEFLVSFYNNEISEKSEIFDDQFSVERPDGSNFTLKIRSTKLEDSAMYFCASDRVHNSPLHFGNGTRLTVT.

This chain joins TRBV9 and TRBJ2-2; perhaps TRBD1 as D (7 bases). Germline V CDR1 and CDR2: SGDLS, YYNGEE. V shed 6 bases and J shed 5 bases, with 14 bases lying between them. The CDR3 consists of 14 residues. CDR3 loop: CASTPRGETGELFF. CDR3 coding DNA: TGTGCCAGCACCCCCAGGGGGGAGACCGGGGAGCTGTTTTTT.

This clone was found a few times. CDR3 sequence reads: CASSQDRAANTEAFF. The CDR3 DNA reads as TGTGCCAGCAGTCAGGACAGGGCGGCCAACACTGAAGCTTTCTTT. V gene TRBV2 combines with J gene TRBJ1-1, with TRBD1 identical over 8 bases. This CDR3 contains 15 residues. With 5 bases clipped from V and 2 bases from J, the junction kept 7 bases outside the gene matches. Germline CDR1 is SNHLY and CDR2 is FYNNEI.

This clone was detected only a few times. The chain carries TRBV7-2 and TRBJ2-1, with 8 bases identical to TRBD2. Germline trimming cut 5 bases from V and 4 bases from J; bases unmatched to any gene: 10. Germline values: CDR1 SGHTA, CDR2 FQGNSA. The CDR3 sequence is 16 residues long. As DNA, the CDR3 is TGTGCCAGCAGCCGTACGGGACTAGGGGGATACAATGAGCAGTTCTTC. Translation gives CASSRTGLGGYNEQFF.

This rearrangement joins TRBV27 to TRBJ1-6; D possibly corresponds to TRBD1 (6 bases). The CDR3 runs 14 residues. Per the germline V gene, CDR1 is MNHEY and CDR2 is SMNVEV (reference sequence). Trimming pared 4 bases from V and 10 bases from J, leaving 14 bases between. The CDR3 spells CASSYATGRSPLHF. The CDR3 nucleotides are TGTGCCAGCAGTTACGCAACAGGGCGATCACCCCTCCACTTT.

The chain recombines TRBV19 with TRBJ2-7; the D gene is possibly TRBD1 (5 bases). CDR1 and CDR2 from the germline V gene are LNHDA and SQIVND (reference sequence). V was trimmed by 3 bases and J by 0 bases, leaving 9 bases between them. There are 14 residues in the CDR3. CDR3 in DNA: TGTGCCAGTAGTATGTTGGACAACTCCTACGAGCAGTACTTC. This codes for CASSMLDNSYEQYF.

This clone was seen a few times. The V call is TRBV7-9, the J call TRBJ2-7, with D perhaps TRBD1 (7 bases). V lost 5 bases, J lost 4 bases, and 12 bases lay in between. Looked up from germline, CDR1 is SEHNR and CDR2 is FQNEAQ (reference sequence). The CDR3 loop spans 13 amino acids. CDR3 protein: CASSKEGAYEQYF. The CDR3 DNA is TGTGCCAGCAGCAAGGAGGGGGCGTACGAGCAGTACTTC.

The CDR3 DNA reads TGTGCCAGCAGTGAAGAGGTACAGTCGCGTAAGACCCAGTACTTC. Encoded protein: CASSEEVQSRKTQYF. The V gene is TRBV2, the J gene TRBJ2-5; D not certain. Germline values: CDR1 SNHLY, CDR2 FYNNEI. CDR3 length: 15 amino acids. V was trimmed by 1 base and J by 6 bases, leaving 15 bases between them. Full variable domain (remainder filled in from reference TRBV2 and TRBJ2-5): EPEVTQTPSHQVTQMGQEVILRCVPISNHLYFYWYRQILGQKVEFLVSFYNNEISEKSEIFDDQFSVERPDGSNFTLKIRSTKLEDSAMYFCASSEEVQSRKTQYFGPGTRLLVL.

The chain joins TRBV7-9 to TRBJ2-5; 10 positions agree with TRBD1. The CDR3 runs 16 residues. CDR1 and CDR2 from the germline V gene are SEHNR and FQNEAQ (reference sequence). V shed 1 base and J 3 bases; nucleotides not matched to a gene: 5. The CDR3 coding sequence is TGTGCCAGCAGCTTAGACCCGGGACAGGGGAAAGAGACCCAGTACTTC. Translating gives CASSLDPGQGKETQYF.

The sample holds a few counts of this clone. The chain joins TRBV2 to TRBJ1-6, with D possibly TRBD1 on 6 matching bases. Trimming took off 7 bases at V and 7 bases at J, with 14 bases between the two ends. The germline V gene has CDR1 SNHLY and CDR2 FYNNEI. This CDR3 region has 14 residues. CDR3 bases: TGTGCCAGCAAGGGGGAGGGGAGGAATTCACCCCTCCACTTT. Translation: CASKGEGRNSPLHF.

This chain connects TRBV11-2 to TRBJ2-3; D unresolved. This CDR3 has 11 amino acids. Germline V CDR1 and CDR2: SGHAT, FQNNGV. Trimming cost V 6 bases and J 2 bases, with 3 bases left between them. CDR3 sequence: CASRATDTQYF. The CDR3 DNA reads TGTGCCAGCAGGGCCACAGATACGCAGTATTTT.

The rearrangement uses TRBV30 and TRBJ2-7; 7 positions match TRBD1. From germline, CDR1 is GTSNPN and CDR2 SVGIG (reference sequence). V trimming: 7 bases; J trimming: 3 bases; junction bases outside the gene matches: 9. The length of the CDR3 is 13 residues. The CDR3 DNA reads TGTGCCTCCAGGGGGACCATAATCTACGAGCAGTACTTC. Its protein product is CASRGTIIYEQYF.

The chain joins TRBV7-9 to TRBJ1-2, with 10 bases matching TRBD1. Germline CDR1 SEHNR, CDR2 FQNEAQ (reference sequence). V gave up 5 bases and J gave up 13 bases; unmatched junction bases: 4. CDR3 length equals 11 residues. CDR3 sequence reads: CASSRQGAVTF. CDR3 sequence (DNA): TGTGCCAGCAGCCGACAGGGGGCGGTCACCTTC.

The rearrangement uses TRBV11-2 and TRBJ2-5; D might be TRBD1 (5 bases). The germline V and J ends were trimmed by 1 base and 2 bases, with 11 bases remaining between them. The germline V gene has CDR1 SGHAT and CDR2 FQNNGV. The CDR3 extends over 15 amino acids. The CDR3 nucleotides read TGTGCCAGCAGCTTAGTGCAGGGCCCACAAGAGACCCAGTACTTC. It specifies CASSLVQGPQETQYF.

The chain carries TRBV19 and TRBJ2-3, with D possibly TRBD2 on 6 matching bases. Between the trimmed V and J ends, which lost 3 bases and 6 bases, there was a span of 16 bases. This CDR3 is 15 amino acids long. Per germline, CDR1 LNHDA and CDR2 SQIVND (reference sequence). The CDR3: CASSIPGGPTDTQYF. The DNA of the CDR3 is TGTGCCAGTAGTATCCCCGGGGGACCGACCGATACGCAGTATTTT.

The rearrangement uses TRBV7-3 and TRBJ2-3, with 7 bases aligning to TRBD1. CDR3 size: 14 residues. V dropped 5 bases and J dropped 2; count of bases not matched to a gene: 4. Germline CDR1 SGHTA, CDR2 FQGTGA. The CDR3 nucleotides read TGTGCCAGCAGCGCAGGACAGGCCACAGATACGCAGTATTTT. It is translated as CASSAGQATDTQYF.

This clone has a handful of counts. The chain carries TRBV4-3 and TRBJ2-6; TRBD1 is a possible D gene (6 bases). In germline, CDR1 is LGHNA, CDR2 YSLEER. The germline V and J ends were trimmed by 4 bases and 0 bases, with 13 bases remaining between them. The length of the CDR3 is 17 residues. The CDR3 DNA reads as TGCGCCAGCAGCCGGGGAGCAGGGGCCTCTGGGGCCAACGTCCTGACTTTC. This translates into CASSRGAGASGANVLTF.